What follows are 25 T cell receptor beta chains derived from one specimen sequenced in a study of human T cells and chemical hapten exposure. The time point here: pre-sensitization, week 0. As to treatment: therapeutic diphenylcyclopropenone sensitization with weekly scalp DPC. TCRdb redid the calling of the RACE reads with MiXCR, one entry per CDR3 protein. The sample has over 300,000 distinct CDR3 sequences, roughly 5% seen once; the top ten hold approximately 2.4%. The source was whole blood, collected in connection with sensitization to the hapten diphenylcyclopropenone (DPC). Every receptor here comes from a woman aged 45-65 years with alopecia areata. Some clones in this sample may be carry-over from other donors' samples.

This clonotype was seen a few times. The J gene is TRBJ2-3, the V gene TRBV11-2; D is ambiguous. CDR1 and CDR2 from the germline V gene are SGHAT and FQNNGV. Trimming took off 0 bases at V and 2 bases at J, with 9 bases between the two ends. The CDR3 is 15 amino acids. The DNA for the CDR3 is TGTGCCAGCAGCTTAGATCGTTTAGCCACAGATACGCAGTATTTT. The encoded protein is CASSLDRLATDTQYF.

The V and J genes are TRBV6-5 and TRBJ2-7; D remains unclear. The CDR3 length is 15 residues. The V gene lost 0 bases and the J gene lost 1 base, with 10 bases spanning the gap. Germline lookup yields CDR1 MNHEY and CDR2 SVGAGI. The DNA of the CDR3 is TGTGCCAGCAGTTACTCACAGCCGAGGTCCTACGAGCAGTACTTC. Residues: CASSYSQPRSYEQYF.

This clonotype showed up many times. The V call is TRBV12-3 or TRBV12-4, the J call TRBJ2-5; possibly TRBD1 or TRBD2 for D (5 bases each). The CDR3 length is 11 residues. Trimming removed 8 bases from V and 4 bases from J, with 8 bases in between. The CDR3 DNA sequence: TGTGCCAGCGGGGGACGAGAGACCCAGTACTTC. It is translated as CASGGRETQYF.

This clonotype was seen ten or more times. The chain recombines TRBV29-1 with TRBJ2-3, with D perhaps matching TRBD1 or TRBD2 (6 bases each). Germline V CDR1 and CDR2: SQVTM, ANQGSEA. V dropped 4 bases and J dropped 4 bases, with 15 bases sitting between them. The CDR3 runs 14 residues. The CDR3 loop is CSVGGRGGPDTQYF. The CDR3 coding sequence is TGCAGCGTTGGCGGCAGGGGAGGTCCAGATACGCAGTATTTT.

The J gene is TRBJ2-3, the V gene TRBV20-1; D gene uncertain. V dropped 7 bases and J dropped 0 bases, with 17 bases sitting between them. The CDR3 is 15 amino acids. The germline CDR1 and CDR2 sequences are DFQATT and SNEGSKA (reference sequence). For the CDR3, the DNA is TGCAGTGAACATATCGGGCTAGTCAGCACAGATACGCAGTATTTT. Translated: CSEHIGLVSTDTQYF.

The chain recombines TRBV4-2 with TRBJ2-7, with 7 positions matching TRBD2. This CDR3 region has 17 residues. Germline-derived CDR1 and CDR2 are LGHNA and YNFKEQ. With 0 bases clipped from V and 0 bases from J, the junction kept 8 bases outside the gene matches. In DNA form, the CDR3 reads TGTGCCAGCAGCCAAGATAAGGGGAGGGCAGACTCCTACGAGCAGTACTTC. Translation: CASSQDKGRADSYEQYF.

The DNA of the CDR3 is TGTGCCACCAGTGATGCTAGCGGGGGGCTTTACAATGAGCAGTTCTTC. The encoded protein is CATSDASGGLYNEQFF. The chain is built from TRBV24-1 and TRBJ2-1; TRBD2 aligns across 11 bases. Germline V gives CDR1 KGHDR, CDR2 SFDVKD. CDR3 length: 16 amino acids. With V trimmed by 3 bases and J by 4 bases, 4 bases remained unmatched.

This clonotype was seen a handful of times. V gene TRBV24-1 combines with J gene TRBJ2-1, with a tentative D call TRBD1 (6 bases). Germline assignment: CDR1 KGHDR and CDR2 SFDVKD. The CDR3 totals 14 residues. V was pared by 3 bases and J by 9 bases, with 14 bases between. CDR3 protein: CATSDLRTDTEQFF. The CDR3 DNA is TGTGCCACCAGTGATCTAAGGACAGATACTGAGCAGTTCTTC.

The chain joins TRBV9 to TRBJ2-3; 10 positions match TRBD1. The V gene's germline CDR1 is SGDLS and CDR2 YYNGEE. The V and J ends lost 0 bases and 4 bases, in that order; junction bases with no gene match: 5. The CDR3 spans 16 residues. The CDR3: CASSVESGQGADTQYF. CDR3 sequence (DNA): TGTGCCAGCAGCGTAGAGTCTGGACAGGGGGCAGATACGCAGTATTTT.

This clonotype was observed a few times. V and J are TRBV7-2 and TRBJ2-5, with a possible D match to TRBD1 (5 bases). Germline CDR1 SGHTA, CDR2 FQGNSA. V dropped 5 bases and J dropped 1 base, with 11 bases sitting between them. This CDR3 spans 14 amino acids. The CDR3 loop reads CASSRQIFQETQYF. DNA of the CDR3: TGTGCCAGCAGCCGACAGATATTCCAAGAGACCCAGTACTTC.

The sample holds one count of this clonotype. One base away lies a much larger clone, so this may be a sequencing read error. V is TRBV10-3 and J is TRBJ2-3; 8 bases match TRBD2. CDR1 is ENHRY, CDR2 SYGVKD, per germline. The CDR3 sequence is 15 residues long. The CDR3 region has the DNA TGTGTCATCAGCGAGACTAGCGCCAGCACAGATACGCAGTATTTT. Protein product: CVISETSASTDTQYF.

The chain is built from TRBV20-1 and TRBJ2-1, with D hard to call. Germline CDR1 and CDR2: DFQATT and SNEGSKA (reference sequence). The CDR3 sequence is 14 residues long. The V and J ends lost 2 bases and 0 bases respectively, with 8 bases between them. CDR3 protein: CSARQVRSYNEQFF. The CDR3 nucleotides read TGCAGTGCTAGACAGGTCCGCTCCTACAATGAGCAGTTCTTC.

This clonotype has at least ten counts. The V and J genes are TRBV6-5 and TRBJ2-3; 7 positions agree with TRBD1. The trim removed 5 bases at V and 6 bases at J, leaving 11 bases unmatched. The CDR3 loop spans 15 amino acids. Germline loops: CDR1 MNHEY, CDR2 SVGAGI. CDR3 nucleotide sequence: TGTGCCAGCAGTGCCCGGGACAGCGGCGCGGATACGCAGTATTTT. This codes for CASSARDSGADTQYF.

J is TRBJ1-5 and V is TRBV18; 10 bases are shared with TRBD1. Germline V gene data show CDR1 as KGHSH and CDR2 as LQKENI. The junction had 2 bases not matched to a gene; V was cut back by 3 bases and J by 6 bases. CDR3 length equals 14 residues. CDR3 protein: CASSPGTGVQPQHF. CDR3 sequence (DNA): TGTGCCAGCTCACCCGGGACAGGGGTTCAGCCCCAGCATTTT.

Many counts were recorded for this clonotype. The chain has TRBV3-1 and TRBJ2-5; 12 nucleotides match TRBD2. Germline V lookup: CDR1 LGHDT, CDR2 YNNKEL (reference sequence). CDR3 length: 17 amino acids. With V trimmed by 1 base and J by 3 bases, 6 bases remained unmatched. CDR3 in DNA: TGTGCCAGCAGCCAAGGAGGAGGACTAGCGGGGAAAGAGACCCAGTACTTC. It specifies CASSQGGGLAGKETQYF.

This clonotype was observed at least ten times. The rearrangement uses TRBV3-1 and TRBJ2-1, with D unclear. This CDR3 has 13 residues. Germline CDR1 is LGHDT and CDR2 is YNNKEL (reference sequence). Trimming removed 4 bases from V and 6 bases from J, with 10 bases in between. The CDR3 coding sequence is TGTGCCAGCAGCCCGTCCCCAGCCAATGAGCAGTTCTTC. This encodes CASSPSPANEQFF.

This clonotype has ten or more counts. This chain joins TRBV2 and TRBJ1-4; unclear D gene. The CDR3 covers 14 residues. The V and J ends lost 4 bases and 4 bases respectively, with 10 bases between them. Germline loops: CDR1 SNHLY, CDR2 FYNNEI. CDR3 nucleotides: TGTGCCAGCAGTGTGGCAGGAAATAATGAAAAACTGTTTTTT. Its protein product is CASSVAGNNEKLFF.

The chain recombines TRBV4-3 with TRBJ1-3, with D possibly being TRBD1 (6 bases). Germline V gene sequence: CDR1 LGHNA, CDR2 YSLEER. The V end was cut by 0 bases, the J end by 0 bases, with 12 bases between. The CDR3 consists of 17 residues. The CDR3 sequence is CASSQELRTDSGNTIYF. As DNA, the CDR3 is TGCGCCAGCAGCCAAGAATTACGGACAGACTCTGGAAACACCATATATTTT.

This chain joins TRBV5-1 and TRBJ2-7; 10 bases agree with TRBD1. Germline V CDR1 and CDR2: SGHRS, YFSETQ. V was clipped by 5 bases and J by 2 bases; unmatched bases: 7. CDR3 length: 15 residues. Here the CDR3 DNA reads TGCGCCAGCAGAGTCGGGACAGGGGTCGCCTACGAGCAGTACTTC. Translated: CASRVGTGVAYEQYF.

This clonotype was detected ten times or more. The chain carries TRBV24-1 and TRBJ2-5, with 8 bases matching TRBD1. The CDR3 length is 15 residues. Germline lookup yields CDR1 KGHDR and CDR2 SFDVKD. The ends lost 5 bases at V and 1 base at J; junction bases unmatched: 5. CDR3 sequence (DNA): TGTGCCACCAGTGCCGCAGGGGGCCCCCAAGAGACCCAGTACTTC. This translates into CATSAAGGPQETQYF.

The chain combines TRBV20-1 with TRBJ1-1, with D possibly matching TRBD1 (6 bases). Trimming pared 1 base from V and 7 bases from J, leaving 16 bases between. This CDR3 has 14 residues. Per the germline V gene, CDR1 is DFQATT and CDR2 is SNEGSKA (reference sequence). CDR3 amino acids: CSARATGIRGEAFF. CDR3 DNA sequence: TGCAGTGCTAGAGCTACAGGGATTAGGGGTGAAGCTTTCTTT.

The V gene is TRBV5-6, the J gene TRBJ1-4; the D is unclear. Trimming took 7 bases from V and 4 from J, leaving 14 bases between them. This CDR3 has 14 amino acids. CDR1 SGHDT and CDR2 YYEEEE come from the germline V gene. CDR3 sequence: CASRDTAHNEKLFF. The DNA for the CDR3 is TGTGCCAGCCGCGATACGGCCCATAATGAAAAACTGTTTTTT.

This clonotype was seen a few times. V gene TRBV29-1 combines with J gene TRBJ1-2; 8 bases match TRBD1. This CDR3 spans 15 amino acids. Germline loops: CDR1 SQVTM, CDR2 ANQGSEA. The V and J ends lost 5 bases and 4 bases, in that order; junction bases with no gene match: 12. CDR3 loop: CSVPPGQGAIYGYTF. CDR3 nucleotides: TGCAGCGTTCCCCCCGGGCAGGGGGCTATCTATGGCTACACCTTC. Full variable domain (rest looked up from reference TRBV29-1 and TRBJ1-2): SAVISQKPSRDICQRGTSLTIQCQVDSQVTMMFWYRQQPGQSLTLIATANQGSEATYESGFVIDKFPISRPNLTFSTLTVSNMSPEDSSIYLCSVPPGQGAIYGYTFGSGTRLTVV.

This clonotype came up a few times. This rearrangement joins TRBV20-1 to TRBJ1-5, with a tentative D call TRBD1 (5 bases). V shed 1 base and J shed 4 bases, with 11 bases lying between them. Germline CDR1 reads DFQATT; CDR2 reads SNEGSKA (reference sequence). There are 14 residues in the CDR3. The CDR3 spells CSARVGAANQPQHF. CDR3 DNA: TGCAGTGCTAGAGTCGGGGCAGCTAATCAGCCCCAGCATTTT.

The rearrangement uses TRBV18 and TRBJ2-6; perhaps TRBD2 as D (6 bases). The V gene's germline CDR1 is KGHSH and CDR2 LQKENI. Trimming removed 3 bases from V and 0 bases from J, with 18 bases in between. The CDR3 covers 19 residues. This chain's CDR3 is CASSPGTGLGPSGANVLTF. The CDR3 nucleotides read TGTGCCAGCTCACCTGGGACTGGGCTCGGACCCTCTGGGGCCAACGTCCTGACTTTC.